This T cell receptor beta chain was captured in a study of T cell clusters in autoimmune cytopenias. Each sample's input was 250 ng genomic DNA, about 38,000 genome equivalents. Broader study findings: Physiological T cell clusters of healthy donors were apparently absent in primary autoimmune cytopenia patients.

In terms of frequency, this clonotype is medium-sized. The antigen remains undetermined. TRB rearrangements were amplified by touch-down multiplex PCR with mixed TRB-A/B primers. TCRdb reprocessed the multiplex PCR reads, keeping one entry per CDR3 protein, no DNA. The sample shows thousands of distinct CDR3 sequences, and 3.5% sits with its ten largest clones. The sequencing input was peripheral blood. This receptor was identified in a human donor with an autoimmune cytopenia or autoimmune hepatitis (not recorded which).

The CDR3 sequence: CASSRQGARNSPLHF. The V and J genes are TRBV19 and TRBJ1-6; TCRdb gives TRBD1 as the D gene, but with no DNA this cannot be confirmed. Germline CDR1 is LNHDA and CDR2 is SQIVND (reference sequence). This CDR3 contains 15 residues. Full variable domain (outside the CDR3, taken from reference TRBV19 and TRBJ1-6): DGGITQSPKYLFRKEGQNVTLSCEQNLNHDAMYWYRQDPGQGLRLIYYSQIVNDFQKGDIAEGYSVSREKKESFPLTVTSAQKNPTAFYLCASSRQGARNSPLHFGNGTRLTVT.